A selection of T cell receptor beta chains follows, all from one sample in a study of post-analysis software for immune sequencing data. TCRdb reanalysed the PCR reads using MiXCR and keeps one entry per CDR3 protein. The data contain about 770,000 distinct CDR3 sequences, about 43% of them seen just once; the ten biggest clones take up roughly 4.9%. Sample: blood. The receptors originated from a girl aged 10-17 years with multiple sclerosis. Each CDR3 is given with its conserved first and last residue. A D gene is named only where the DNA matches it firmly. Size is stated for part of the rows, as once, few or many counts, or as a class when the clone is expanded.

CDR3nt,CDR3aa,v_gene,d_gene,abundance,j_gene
TGTGCCAGCAGCCCAGAGCGGGAGGGGCTTTCGTACGAGCAGTACTTC,CASSPEREGLSYEQYF,TRBV4-2,TRBD2,-,TRBJ2-7
TGTGCCACCAGTGATTTGTACAGTCAAGAGACCCAGTACTTC,CATSDLYSQETQYF,TRBV24-1,-,-,TRBJ2-5
TGTGCCAGCAGCTTAGTCCCGGGACGAGTTCAGGCCTACGAGCAGTACTTC,CASSLVPGRVQAYEQYF,TRBV7-8,-,-,TRBJ2-7
TGTGCCAGCAGTTTAACGGGACAGGCATTCACCTTC,CASSLTGQAFTF,TRBV27,TRBD1,-,TRBJ1-2
TGTGCCAGCACGGATAGTAGCGGGAGGGCCTTGGATGAGCAGTTCTTC,CASTDSSGRALDEQFF,TRBV7-9,TRBD2,-,TRBJ2-1
TGTGCCAGCAGTTTGAGGCTAGCGGGATATGGGGGCACAGATACGCAGTATTTT,CASSLRLAGYGGTDTQYF,TRBV12-3/TRBV12-4,TRBD2,-,TRBJ2-3
TGTGCCAGCAGCTTAGTTGGGGATGTGACTAGCGGGAGAAATGAGCAGTTCTTC,CASSLVGDVTSGRNEQFF,TRBV7-9,TRBD2,-,TRBJ2-1
TGCAGTGCTAGATCCGGGGGGGGCGACGTAAAGACCCAGTACTTC,CSARSGGGDVKTQYF,TRBV20-1,TRBD2,few,TRBJ2-5
TGCGCCAGCAGCCAGCCGGGACGGATACAAGAGACCCAGTACTTC,CASSQPGRIQETQYF,TRBV5-1,-,few,TRBJ2-5
TGTGCCAGCAGCCCCCGGACAGGGGGCATGGGGTACAATGAGCAGTTCTTC,CASSPRTGGMGYNEQFF,TRBV9,TRBD1,-,TRBJ2-1